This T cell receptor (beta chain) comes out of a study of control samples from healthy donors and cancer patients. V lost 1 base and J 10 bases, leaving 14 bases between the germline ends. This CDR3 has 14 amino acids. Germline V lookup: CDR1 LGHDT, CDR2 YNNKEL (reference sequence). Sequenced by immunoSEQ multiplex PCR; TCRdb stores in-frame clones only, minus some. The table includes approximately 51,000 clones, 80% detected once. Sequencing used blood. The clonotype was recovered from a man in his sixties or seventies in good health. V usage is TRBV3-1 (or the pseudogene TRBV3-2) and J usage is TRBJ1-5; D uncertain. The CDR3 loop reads CASSQAGARVPQHF. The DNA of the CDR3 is TGTGCCAGCAGCCAAGCAGGCGCCCGGGTTCCCCAGCATTTT.